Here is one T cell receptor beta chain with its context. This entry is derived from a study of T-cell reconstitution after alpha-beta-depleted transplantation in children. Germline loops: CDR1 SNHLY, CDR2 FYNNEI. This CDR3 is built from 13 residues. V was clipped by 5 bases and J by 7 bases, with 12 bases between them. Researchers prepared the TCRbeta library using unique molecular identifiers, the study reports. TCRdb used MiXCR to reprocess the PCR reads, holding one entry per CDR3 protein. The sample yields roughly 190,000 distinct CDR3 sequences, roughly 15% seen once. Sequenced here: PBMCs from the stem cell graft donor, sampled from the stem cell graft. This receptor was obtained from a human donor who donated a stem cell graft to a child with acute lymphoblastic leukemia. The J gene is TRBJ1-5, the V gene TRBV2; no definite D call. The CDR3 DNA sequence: TGTGCCAGCAGTTCAGCGTACCGGCAGCCCCAGCATTTT. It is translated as CASSSAYRQPQHF.